This T cell receptor beta chain was identified in a study of CD8 T cells in ankylosing spondylitis. Regarding the study as a whole: CD8+ cells made up the disease-linked clones, which were relatively rare in peripheral blood. Matched synovial fluid from ankylosing spondylitis patients was reported to be enriched for disease-linked clones. Fewer than 10 highly homologous variants made up a TCR beta motif that seemed to typify ankylosing spondylitis blood.

This CDR3 has 17 residues. V was clipped by 5 bases and J by 0 bases, with 17 bases between them. Libraries of TCR beta came from quantitative 5'-RACE with molecular barcodes. A single record per CDR3 protein comes from TCRdb applying MiXCR to the 5' RACE reads. Among approximately 140,000 distinct CDR3 sequences listed, 44% were seen once. This clonotype has a handful of counts. The antigen remains unidentified. Sequenced material: synovial fluid, either unsorted or a sorted T cell fraction (not recorded which). This TCR derives from a male donor with ankylosing spondylitis. The chain links TRBV12-3 or TRBV12-4 to TRBJ1-5; maybe TRBD1 (5 bases). The CDR3 sequence is CASSLLPWGYSNQPQHF. The CDR3 DNA is TGTGCCAGCAGTCTCCTCCCGTGGGGGTATAGCAATCAGCCCCAGCATTTT.